This T cell receptor beta chain was retrieved from a study of blood T cell repertoires in COVID-19. Overall study context: COVID-19 samples from acute and convalescent phases originated in the United States, Italy and Spain. T cells, B-cell-depleted T cells, or PBMCs supplied cDNA or gDNA.

Method: immunoSEQ multiplex PCR; TCRdb's copy keeps in-frame clones and lacks some. This table holds approximately 270,000 clones, 80% to 90% found once. The germline V and J ends were trimmed by 1 base and 5 bases, with 11 bases remaining between them. This CDR3 contains 14 residues. Germline V gene lookup returns CDR1 LGHDT and CDR2 YNNKEL (reference sequence). Turning to this clone: Other DNA variants within this sample encode the same CDR3.

This TCR was recovered from a woman in her seventies with acute or convalescent COVID-19. Sequencing was carried out using peripheral blood. V is TRBV3-1 (or the pseudogene TRBV3-2) and J is TRBJ1-1, with D possibly matching TRBD1 (6 bases). CDR3 nucleotide sequence: TGTGCCAGCAGCCAAGTAGGGGGGGGGACTGAAGCTTTCTTT. It codes for CASSQVGGGTEAFF.